The clone carrying this T cell receptor (beta chain) was observed at least ten times. With 10-nucleotide random UMIs included, cDNA was synthesized by 5'RACE. A single record per CDR3 protein comes from TCRdb applying MiXCR to the 5' RACE reads. The data hold over 45,000 distinct CDR3 sequences, with around 5.8% observed a single time. The data were taken from a study of neurological immune-mediated disorders. The sorted libraries were prepared using approximately 900,000 CD4+ or CD8+ T cells that had themselves been sorted. The CDR3 runs 15 residues. The J segment lost 5 bases and the V segment lost 0 bases, leaving 3 bases of the junction unmatched. Germline assignment: CDR1 SGHTA and CDR2 FQGNSA.

The sequenced sample consisted of CD4+ T cells from blood. The chain combines TRBV7-2 with TRBJ1-2, with 10 bases aligning to TRBD1. The receptor was derived from a woman aged 18-29 years with multiple sclerosis. The CDR3 here is CASSLAGQGWYGYTF. Here the CDR3 DNA reads TGTGCCAGCAGCTTAGCGGGACAGGGGTGGTATGGCTACACCTTC.